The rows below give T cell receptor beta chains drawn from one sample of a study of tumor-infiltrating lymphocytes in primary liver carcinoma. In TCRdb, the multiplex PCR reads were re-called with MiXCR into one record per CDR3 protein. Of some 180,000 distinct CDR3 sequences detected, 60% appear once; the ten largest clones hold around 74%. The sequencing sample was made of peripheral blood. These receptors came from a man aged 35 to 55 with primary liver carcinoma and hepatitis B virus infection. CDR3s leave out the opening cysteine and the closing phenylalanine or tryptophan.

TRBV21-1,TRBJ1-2,ASSGGPYGYT
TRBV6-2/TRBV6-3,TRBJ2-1,ASSTTSGGSYNEQF
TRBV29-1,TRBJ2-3,SVRGTALTDTQY
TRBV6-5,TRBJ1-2,ASRDSEGHGYT
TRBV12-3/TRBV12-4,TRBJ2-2,AGTDPGTANTGELF
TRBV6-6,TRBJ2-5,ASSRQGGENQY
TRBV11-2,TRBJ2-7,ASSLTERAYEQC
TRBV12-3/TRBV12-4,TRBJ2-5,ATRDGSQETQY
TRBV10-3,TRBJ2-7,AISEDREHEQY
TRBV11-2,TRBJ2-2,ASSSGTGASTRELF
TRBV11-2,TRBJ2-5,ASSLEVRWEGTQY
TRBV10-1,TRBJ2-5,ASSMTDEETQY
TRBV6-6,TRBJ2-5,ASNDRVGETQY
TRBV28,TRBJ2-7,ASSLATGAYEQY
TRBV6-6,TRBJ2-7,ASSFSQGNEQY
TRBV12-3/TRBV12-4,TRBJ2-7,ASSLQRESYEQY
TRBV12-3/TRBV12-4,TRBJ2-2,ASSPLAIGELF
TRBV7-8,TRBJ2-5,ASLSWGSSETKY
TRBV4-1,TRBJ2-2,ASSQDQGTSQGAGELF
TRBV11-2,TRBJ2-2,ASSLDLELTGLGTGELF
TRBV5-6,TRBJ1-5,ASSLGGGNSNQPQH
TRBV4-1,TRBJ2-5,ASSQDSISIARQETQY
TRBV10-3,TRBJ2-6,AIRGTGGHGANVLT
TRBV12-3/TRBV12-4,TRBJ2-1,ASSLGKGLDAAEQF
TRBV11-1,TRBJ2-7,ASSPGGEQY
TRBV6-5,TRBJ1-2,ASSDSNRGGYT
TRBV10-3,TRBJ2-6,AISEGSNSGANVLT
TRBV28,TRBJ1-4,ASSFIRENEKLF
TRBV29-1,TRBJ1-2,SARPDGYGYT
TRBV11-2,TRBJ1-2,ASSLGGAHYGYT
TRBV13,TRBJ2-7,ASTRASGISYEQY
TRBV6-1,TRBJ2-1,ASSEATGLAGVGNEQF
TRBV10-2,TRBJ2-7,ASRHLGEQY
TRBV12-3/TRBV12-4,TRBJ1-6,ASRAEEGSPLH
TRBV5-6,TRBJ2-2,ASSPGLPGLGGSFNTWELF
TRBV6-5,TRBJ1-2,ASSTPGGWDGYT
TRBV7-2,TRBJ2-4,ASSLMGTSDRDIQY
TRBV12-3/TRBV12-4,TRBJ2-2,ASTEVPNTGELF
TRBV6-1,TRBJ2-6,ASRTEGTSGYRSGANVLT
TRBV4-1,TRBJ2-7,ASSHLTSGYYEQY
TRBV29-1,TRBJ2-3,SVVQHTQY
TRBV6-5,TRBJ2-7,ASSGLRGGTYEQY
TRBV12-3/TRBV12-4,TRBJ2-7,ASSSLRGGAYEQY
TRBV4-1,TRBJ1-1,ASSPGGYTLSTEAF
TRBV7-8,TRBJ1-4,ASSPGQLEKLF
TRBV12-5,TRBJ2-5,ASGLSGYQETQY
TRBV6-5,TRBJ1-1,ASTEGTYTEAF
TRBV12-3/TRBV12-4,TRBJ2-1,ASSFNEGNEQF
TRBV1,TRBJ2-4,TSRERVAKNIQY
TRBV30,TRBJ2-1,ACETGTNYNEQF
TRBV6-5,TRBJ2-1,ASNPEGRSNEQF
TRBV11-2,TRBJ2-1,ASRSGEQL
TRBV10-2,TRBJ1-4,ASRFLKNEKLF